The 10 T cell receptor beta chains below come from one sample, sequenced in a study of OX40 agonist ivuxolimab in advanced cancers. Library preparation employed the immunoSEQ multiplex PCR assay. In its TCRdb copy, this immuneACCESS table keeps in-frame sequences only and misses some clones. Where compared with another copy, unresolved V genes explain less than half of these, and the others have no known cause. The sample table contains roughly 70,000 clones; only one count was recorded for 87% of them. The ten largest clonotypes hold just over 2% of the sample. This sample comprised CD4+ or CD8+ T cells sorted from blood, obtained in a trial of the OX40 agonist ivuxolimab. Receptors originate from an adult with an advanced solid tumor such as melanoma, head and neck, liver or kidney cancer.

A few counts support this clone. This chain links TRBV5-1 with TRBJ2-1; 7 nucleotides align to TRBD1. CDR1 and CDR2 (germline): SGHRS, YFSETQ. The CDR3 spans 17 residues. The J segment lost 5 bases and the V segment lost 1 base, leaving 12 bases of the junction unmatched. The CDR3 DNA follows: TGCGCCAGCAGCTTGCAATTCGACAGGGTCGTGGACAATGAGCAGTTCTTC. It specifies CASSLQFDRVVDNEQFF.

The chain recombines TRBV28 with TRBJ1-1; D is ambiguous. Germline assignment: CDR1 MDHEN and CDR2 SYDVKM. The V end lost 5 bases, the J end lost 8 bases, and 9 bases lay between the germline ends. CDR3 length: 11 residues. CDR3 region: CASSDKLEAFF. In DNA form, the CDR3 reads TGTGCCAGCAGTGACAAGTTGGAAGCTTTCTTT.

The rearrangement uses TRBV9 and TRBJ2-3; possible D gene TRBD2, 5 bases. Germline values: CDR1 SGDLS, CDR2 YYNGEE. V shed 0 bases and J shed 5 bases, with 10 bases lying between them. This CDR3 has 14 residues. The CDR3 nucleotides are TGTGCCAGCAGCGTAGATCGAGGGAGAGATACGCAGTATTTT. It is translated as CASSVDRGRDTQYF. The full variable domain, rest sourced from reference TRBV9 and TRBJ2-3, is DSGVTQTPKHLITATGQRVTLRCSPRSGDLSVYWYQQSLDQGLQFLIQYYNGEERAKGNILERFSAQQFPDLHSELNLSSLELGDSALYFCASSVDRGRDTQYFGPGTRLTVL.

The rearrangement joins TRBV9 to TRBJ1-6; D not certain. This CDR3 is built from 13 residues. From germline, CDR1 is SGDLS and CDR2 YYNGEE. Trimming removed 0 bases at V and 6 bases at J, with 4 bases between. The CDR3 DNA is TGTGCCAGCAGCGTAGATAGTAATTCACCCCTCCACTTT. Translating it yields CASSVDSNSPLHF.

The chain uses TRBV27 and TRBJ1-6, with a weak D call TRBD1 (6 bases). The CDR3 has 16 amino acids. CDR1 is MNHEY, CDR2 SMNVEV, per germline (reference sequence). Trimming cost V 4 bases and J 3 bases, with 13 bases left between them. The CDR3 DNA follows: TGTGCCAGCAGTTGGCGGGGGGCTATCTATAATTCACCCCTCCACTTT. Protein sequence: CASSWRGAIYNSPLHF.

In its sample, this clone was seen once. The rearrangement joins TRBV5-6 to TRBJ1-1; the D is unclear. The length of the CDR3 is 14 residues. Trimming cost V 4 bases and J 1 base, with 11 bases left between them. Per germline, CDR1 SGHDT and CDR2 YYEEEE. CDR3 region: CASSPRNRNTEAFF. The CDR3 DNA follows: TGTGCCAGCAGCCCGCGGAACAGGAACACTGAAGCTTTCTTT. The complete variable domain, with remaining parts taken from reference TRBV5-6 and TRBJ1-1, reads DAGVTQSPTHLIKTRGQQVTLRCSPKSGHDTVSWYQQALGQGPQFIFQYYEEEERQRGNFPDRFSGHQFPNYSSELNVNALLLGDSALYLCASSPRNRNTEAFFGQGTRLTVV.

The chain employs TRBV5-5 and TRBJ2-7; maybe TRBD2 (6 bases). CDR1 and CDR2 (germline): SGHKS, YYEKEE (reference sequence). The CDR3 contains 14 residues. V lost 4 bases and J lost 7, with 18 bases in between. DNA for the CDR3: TGTGCCAGCAGCCAATTGACGGGGGTCTGGGAGCAGTACTTC. Translation: CASSQLTGVWEQYF. The full variable domain, completed using reference TRBV5-5 and TRBJ2-7, is DAGVTQSPTHLIKTRGQQVTLRCSPISGHKSVSWYQQVLGQGPQFIFQYYEKEERGRGNFPDRFSARQFPNYSSELNVNALLLGDSALYLCASSQLTGVWEQYFGPGTRLTVT.

This clone was observed once. The chain recombines TRBV7-3 with TRBJ2-1, with 7 bases lining up with TRBD2. This CDR3 is built from 14 residues. Germline V gene sequence: CDR1 SGHTA, CDR2 FQGTGA. Germline trimming cut 4 bases from V and 7 bases from J; bases unmatched to any gene: 7. The CDR3 loop reads CASSSASGGNEQFF. The CDR3 DNA follows: TGTGCCAGCAGCTCCGCCTCCGGGGGGAATGAGCAGTTCTTC.

CDR3 region: CASSLMDLRNNSPLHF. The CDR3 nucleotides are TGTGCCAGCAGCTTAATGGATTTGAGAAATAATTCACCCCTCCACTTT. The chain uses TRBV7-2 and TRBJ1-6, with D unclear. Per germline, CDR1 SGHTA and CDR2 FQGNSA. The CDR3 extends over 16 amino acids. V shed 2 bases and J shed 5 bases, with 13 bases lying between them.

This sequence joins TRBV19 and TRBJ2-3, with 7 bases lining up with TRBD1. The ends lost 0 bases at V and 0 bases at J; junction bases unmatched: 6. This CDR3 contains 17 residues. The V gene's germline CDR1 is LNHDA and CDR2 SQIVND (reference sequence). CDR3 region: CASSIESRDSSTDTQYF. The CDR3 nucleotides read TGTGCCAGTAGTATAGAGTCCCGGGACAGCAGCACAGATACGCAGTATTTT.